Each of the 12 T cell receptor beta chains below was sequenced from the same sample in a study of blood T cell repertoires in COVID-19. Produced via immunoSEQ multiplex PCR; TCRdb's table is partial and in-frame only. The repertoire has more than 70,000 clones, 86% of them found once; the top ten carry 22%. The source material was peripheral blood. These receptors all stem from a woman of 80 years or more in a cohort sampled during active or convalescent COVID-19.

This chain uses TRBV2 with TRBJ1-6; 7 bases are a match to TRBD1. The CDR3 is 13 amino acids. The germline V gene encodes CDR1 SNHLY and CDR2 FYNNEI. Germline trimming cut 8 bases from V and 3 bases from J; bases unmatched to any gene: 1. The CDR3 spells CASRDSYNSPLHF. The CDR3 bases are TGTGCCAGCCGGGACAGCTATAATTCACCCCTCCACTTT.

V gene TRBV7-3 combines with J gene TRBJ2-3, with 9 bases matching TRBD2. The germline V gene has CDR1 SGHTA and CDR2 FQGTGA. This CDR3 contains 16 residues. V shed 5 bases and J 10 bases; nucleotides not matched to a gene: 16. CDR3 amino acids: CASSPSSGAPPSPQYF. The CDR3 DNA is TGTGCCAGCAGCCCTTCTAGCGGGGCTCCCCCCAGTCCGCAGTATTTT.

J is TRBJ1-2 and V is TRBV3-1 (or the pseudogene TRBV3-2), with TRBD1 identical over 10 bases. The CDR3 runs 15 residues. J gave up 8 bases and V 3 bases, and 9 bases lay outside the gene matches. Per germline, CDR1 LGHDT and CDR2 YNNKEL (reference sequence). The CDR3 DNA reads TGTGCCAGCAGCCAGAACAGACAGGGGGCAGGAGGCTACACCTTC. Translated: CASSQNRQGAGGYTF.

This chain joins TRBV30 and TRBJ1-2; 8 nucleotides agree with TRBD1. The junction had 6 bases not matched to a gene; V was cut back by 4 bases and J by 2 bases. Germline CDR1 reads GTSNPN; CDR2 reads SVGIG (reference sequence). The CDR3 is 14 amino acids. CDR3 DNA sequence: TGTGCCTGGACATCAGGGGGCGTAAACTATGGCTACACCTTC. This translates into CAWTSGGVNYGYTF.

This clone was counted once. The chain carries TRBV28 and TRBJ2-7; TRBD2 aligns across 9 bases. The germline CDR1 and CDR2 sequences are MDHEN and SYDVKM. The CDR3 is 15 residues long. Trimming at V came to 4 bases and at J to 2 bases, leaving 6 bases not matched to a gene. The CDR3 here is CASSSGLAFPYEQYV. CDR3 in DNA: TGTGCCAGCAGTTCCGGACTAGCGTTTCCCTACGAGCAGTACGTC.

This chain uses TRBV24-1 with TRBJ1-5; D unresolved. Germline CDR1 reads KGHDR; CDR2 reads SFDVKD. This CDR3 has 13 amino acids. Trimming stripped 9 bases from V and 3 bases from J, with 11 bases between. CDR3 DNA: TGTGCCACCTCCCCAGAAAACAATCAGCCCCAGCATTTT. Translated, it gives CATSPENNQPQHF.

CDR3 sequence: CASSEGQWNSPLHF. CDR3 DNA sequence: TGTGCCAGCAGTGAAGGCCAGTGGAATTCACCCCTCCACTTT. The chain carries TRBV2 and TRBJ1-6; no clear D. The germline V gene encodes CDR1 SNHLY and CDR2 FYNNEI. V was cut by 1 base and J by 7 bases, with 8 bases left in between. The CDR3 consists of 14 residues.

The V call is TRBV7-6, the J call TRBJ1-1; no firm D call. The CDR3 sequence is 14 residues long. The germline gives CDR1 SGHVS, CDR2 FNYEAQ. The V and J ends lost 1 base and 1 base respectively, with 7 bases between them. CDR3 region: CASSLGYRNTEAFF. The CDR3 DNA reads TGTGCCAGCAGCTTAGGGTACAGGAACACTGAAGCTTTCTTT.

Only a few counts were recorded for this clone. V and J are TRBV6-6 and TRBJ2-4; 7 bases line up with TRBD2. The junction had 12 bases not matched to a gene; V was cut back by 8 bases and J by 2 bases. Germline CDR1 reads MNHNY; CDR2 reads SVGAGI (reference sequence). The CDR3 has 16 residues. The chain's CDR3 is CASLHGGEHTKNIQYF. CDR3 nucleotides: TGTGCCAGCCTCCATGGGGGGGAGCATACCAAAAACATTCAGTACTTC.

The rearrangement joins TRBV11-3 to TRBJ2-1; 7 bases line up with TRBD2. Trimming took 1 base from V and 7 from J; bases not matched to a gene: 7. There are 15 residues in the CDR3. Germline V gene sequence: CDR1 SGHNT, CDR2 YENEEA. CDR3 residues: CASSLVGGSRNEQFF. The DNA of the CDR3 is TGTGCCAGCAGCTTAGTGGGAGGGAGTCGTAATGAGCAGTTCTTC.

This clone was observed once. This sequence joins TRBV19 and TRBJ1-2; a possible D gene is TRBD1 (5 bases). Germline lookup yields CDR1 LNHDA and CDR2 SQIVND (reference sequence). The CDR3 loop spans 14 amino acids. V was shortened by 5 bases and J by 8 bases, with 18 bases between the two germline ends. The CDR3, as DNA: TGTGCCAGTAGTTCATTTCGGGGAGGGGAAGGCTACACCTTC. Translated, it gives CASSSFRGGEGYTF.

This chain links TRBV7-3 with TRBJ1-2, with D unresolved. The CDR3 is made up of 13 amino acids. Germline assignment: CDR1 SGHTA and CDR2 FQGTGA. The V end lost 5 bases, the J end lost 0 bases, and 7 bases lay between the germline ends. The CDR3 DNA reads TGTGCCAGCAGCCTCTCCCCTAACTATGGCTACACCTTC. It codes for CASSLSPNYGYTF.